What follows is one TCR beta chain and its context. Its antigen is not identified. A J-beta primer mix and a sample-barcoded 5' primer were used in a second PCR of roughly 7 to 12 cycles. Each of the samples gave a minimum of 2.5 million paired-end reads that contained CDR3. TCRdb re-called the 5' RACE reads through MiXCR, storing one row per CDR3 protein. The sample consists of roughly 1.6 million distinct CDR3 sequences, about 35% of them appearing once. The study drew donors from healthy Caucasian individuals in Russia aged roughly 6 to 90. For every donor, a draw yielded roughly 10 milliliters of peripheral blood. The data derive from a study of blood T cells in healthy people across ages. Study results and limitations: Age showed a roughly linear inverse relationship with TCR beta diversity per million T cells.

Germline V gene sequence: CDR1 LNHNV, CDR2 YYDKDF (reference sequence). The V and J ends lost 4 bases and 4 bases respectively, with 13 bases between them. This CDR3 has 14 residues. This clonotype was obtained from a woman between 25 and 40 years old in good health. The V gene is TRBV15, the J gene TRBJ1-1; no firm D call. What was sequenced was blood. CDR3 residues: CATSISARGTEAFF. The DNA for the CDR3 is TGTGCCACCAGCATTTCAGCCCGGGGCACTGAAGCTTTCTTT.